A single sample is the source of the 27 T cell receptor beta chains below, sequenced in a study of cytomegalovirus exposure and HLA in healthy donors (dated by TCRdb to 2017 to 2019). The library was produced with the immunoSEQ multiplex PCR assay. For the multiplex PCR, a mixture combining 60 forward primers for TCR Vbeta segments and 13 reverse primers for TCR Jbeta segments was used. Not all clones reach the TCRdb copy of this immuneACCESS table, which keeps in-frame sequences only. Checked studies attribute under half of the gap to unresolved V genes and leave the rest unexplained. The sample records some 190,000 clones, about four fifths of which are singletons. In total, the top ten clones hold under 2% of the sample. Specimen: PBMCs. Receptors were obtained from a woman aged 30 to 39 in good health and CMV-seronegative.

CDR3 amino acids: CAWTTGVYEQYF. As DNA, the CDR3 is TGTGCCTGGACTACAGGGGTCTACGAGCAGTACTTC. The chain combines TRBV30 with TRBJ2-5, with 7 nucleotides matching TRBD1. With the DNA end fitting TRBJ2-7 better, the J assignment may be wrong. The V gene's germline CDR1 is GTSNPN and CDR2 SVGIG (reference sequence). The CDR3 runs 12 residues.

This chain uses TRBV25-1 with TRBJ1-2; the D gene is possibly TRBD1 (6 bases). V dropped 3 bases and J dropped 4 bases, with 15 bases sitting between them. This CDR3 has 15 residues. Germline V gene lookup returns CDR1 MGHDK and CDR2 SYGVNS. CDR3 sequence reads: CASSESGRGAYGYTF. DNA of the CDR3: TGTGCCAGCAGTGAGTCTGGCAGGGGAGCCTATGGCTACACCTTC.

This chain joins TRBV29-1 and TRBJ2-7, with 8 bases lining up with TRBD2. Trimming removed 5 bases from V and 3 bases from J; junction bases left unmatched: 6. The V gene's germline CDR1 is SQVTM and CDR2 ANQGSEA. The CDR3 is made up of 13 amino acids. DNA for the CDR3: TGCAGCGTTCGGGGGGGAAGGGGCTACGAGCAGTACTTC. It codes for CSVRGGRGYEQYF.

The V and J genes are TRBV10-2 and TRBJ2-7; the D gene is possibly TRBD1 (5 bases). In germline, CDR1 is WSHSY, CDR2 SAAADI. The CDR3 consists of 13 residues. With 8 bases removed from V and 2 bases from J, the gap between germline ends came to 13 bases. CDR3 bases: TGCGCCAGCGGAGAGGACATCCCCTACGAGCAGTACTTC. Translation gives CASGEDIPYEQYF.

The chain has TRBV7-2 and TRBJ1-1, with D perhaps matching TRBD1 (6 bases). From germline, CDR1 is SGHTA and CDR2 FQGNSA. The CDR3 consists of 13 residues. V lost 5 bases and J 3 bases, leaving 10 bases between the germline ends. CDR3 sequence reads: CASSPDRYTEAFF. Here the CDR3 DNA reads TGTGCCAGCAGCCCCGACAGGTACACTGAAGCTTTCTTT.

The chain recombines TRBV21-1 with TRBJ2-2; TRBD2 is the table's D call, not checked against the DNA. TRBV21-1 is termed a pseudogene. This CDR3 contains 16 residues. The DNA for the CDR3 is TGTGCCAGCAGCGCCGGACTAGCGGAGAACACCGGGGAGCTGTTTTTT. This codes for CASSAGLAENTGELFF.

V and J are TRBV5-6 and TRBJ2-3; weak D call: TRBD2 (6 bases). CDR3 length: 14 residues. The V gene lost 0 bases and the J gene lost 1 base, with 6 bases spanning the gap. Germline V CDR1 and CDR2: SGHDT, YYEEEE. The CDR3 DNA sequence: TGTGCCAGCAGCTTGGCTAGCGGCACAGATACGCAGTATTTT. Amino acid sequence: CASSLASGTDTQYF.

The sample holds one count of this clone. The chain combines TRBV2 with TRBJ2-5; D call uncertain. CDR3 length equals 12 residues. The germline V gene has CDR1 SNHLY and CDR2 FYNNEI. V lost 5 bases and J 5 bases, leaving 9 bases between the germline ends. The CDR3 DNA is TGTGCCAGCAGTTCGCTACGGGAGACCCAGTACTTC. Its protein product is CASSSLRETQYF. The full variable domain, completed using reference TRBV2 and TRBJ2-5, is EPEVTQTPSHQVTQMGQEVILRCVPISNHLYFYWYRQILGQKVEFLVSFYNNEISEKSEIFDDQFSVERPDGSNFTLKIRSTKLEDSAMYFCASSSLRETQYFGPGTRLLVL.

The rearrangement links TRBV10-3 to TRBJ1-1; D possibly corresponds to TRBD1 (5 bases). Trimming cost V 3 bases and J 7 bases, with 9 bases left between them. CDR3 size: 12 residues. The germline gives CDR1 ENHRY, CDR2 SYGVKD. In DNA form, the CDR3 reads TGTGCCATCAGTGATAACAGGTATGAAGCTTTCTTT. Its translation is CAISDNRYEAFF.

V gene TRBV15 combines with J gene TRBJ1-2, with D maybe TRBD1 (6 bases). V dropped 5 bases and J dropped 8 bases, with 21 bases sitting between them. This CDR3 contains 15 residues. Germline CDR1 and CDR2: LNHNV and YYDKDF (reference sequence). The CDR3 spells CATSGGEARGGGYTF. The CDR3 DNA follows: TGTGCCACCAGCGGAGGAGAGGCGAGGGGGGGAGGCTACACCTTC.

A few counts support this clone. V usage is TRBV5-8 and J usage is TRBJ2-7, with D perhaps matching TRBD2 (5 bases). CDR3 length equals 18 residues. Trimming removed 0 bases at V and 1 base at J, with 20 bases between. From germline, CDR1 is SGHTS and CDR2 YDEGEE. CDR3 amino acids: CASSLARVGRGQSYEQYF. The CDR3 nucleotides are TGTGCCAGCAGCTTGGCCCGGGTCGGAAGAGGGCAATCCTACGAGCAGTACTTC.

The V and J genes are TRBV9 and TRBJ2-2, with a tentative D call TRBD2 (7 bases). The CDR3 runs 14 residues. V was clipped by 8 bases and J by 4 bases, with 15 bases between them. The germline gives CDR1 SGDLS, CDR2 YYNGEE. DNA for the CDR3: TGTGCCAGTGGGCGGGGGCCGGGCACCGGGGAGCTGTTTTTT. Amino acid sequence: CASGRGPGTGELFF.

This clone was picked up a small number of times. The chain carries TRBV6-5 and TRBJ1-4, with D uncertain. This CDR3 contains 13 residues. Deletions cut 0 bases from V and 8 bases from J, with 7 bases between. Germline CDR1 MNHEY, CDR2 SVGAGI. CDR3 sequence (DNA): TGTGCCAGCAGTTACTCGACCGGGGAAAAACTGTTTTTT. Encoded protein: CASSYSTGEKLFF.

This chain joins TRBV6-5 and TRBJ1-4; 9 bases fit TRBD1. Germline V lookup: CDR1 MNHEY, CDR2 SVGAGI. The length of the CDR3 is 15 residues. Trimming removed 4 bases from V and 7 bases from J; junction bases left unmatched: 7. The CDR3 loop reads CASSSTGGRSEKLFF. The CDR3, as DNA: TGTGCCAGCAGTTCCACAGGGGGCCGGAGTGAAAAACTGTTTTTT.

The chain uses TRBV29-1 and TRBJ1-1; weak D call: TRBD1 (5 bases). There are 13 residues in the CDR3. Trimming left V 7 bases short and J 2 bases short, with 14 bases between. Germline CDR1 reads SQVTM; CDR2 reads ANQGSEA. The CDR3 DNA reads TGCAGCGCGTGCAGGGTTATCAACACTGAAGCTTTCTTT. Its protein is CSACRVINTEAFF.

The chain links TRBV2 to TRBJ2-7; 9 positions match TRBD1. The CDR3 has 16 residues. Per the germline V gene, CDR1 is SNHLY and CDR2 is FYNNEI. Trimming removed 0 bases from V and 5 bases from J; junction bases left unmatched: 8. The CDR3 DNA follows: TGTGCCAGCAGTGAAGCGCTAGGGACAGGGAAGAACGAGCAGTACTTC. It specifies CASSEALGTGKNEQYF.

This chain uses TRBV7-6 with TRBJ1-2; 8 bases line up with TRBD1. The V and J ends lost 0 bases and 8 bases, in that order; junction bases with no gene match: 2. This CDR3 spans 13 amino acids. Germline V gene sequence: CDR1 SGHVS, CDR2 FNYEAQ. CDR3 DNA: TGTGCCAGCAGCTTAGCACAGGGGGGCGGCTACACCTTC. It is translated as CASSLAQGGGYTF. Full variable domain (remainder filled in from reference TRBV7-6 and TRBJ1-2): GAGVSQSPRYKVTKRGQDVALRCDPISGHVSLYWYRQALGQGPEFLTYFNYEAQQDKSGLPNDRFSAERPEGSISTLTIQRTEQRDSAMYRCASSLAQGGGYTFGSGTRLTVV.

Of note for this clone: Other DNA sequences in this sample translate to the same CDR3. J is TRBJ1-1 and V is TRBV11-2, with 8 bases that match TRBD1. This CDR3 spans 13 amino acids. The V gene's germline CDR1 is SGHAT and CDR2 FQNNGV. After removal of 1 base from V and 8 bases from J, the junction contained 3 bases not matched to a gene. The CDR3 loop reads CASSLGTGFEAFF. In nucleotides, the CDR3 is TGTGCCAGCAGCTTAGGGACAGGGTTCGAAGCTTTCTTT. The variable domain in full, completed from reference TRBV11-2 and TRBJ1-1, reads EAGVAQSPRYKIIEKRQSVAFWCNPISGHATLYWYQQILGQGPKLLIQFQNNGVVDDSQLPKDRFSAERLKGVDSTLKIQPAKLEDSAVYLCASSLGTGFEAFFGQGTRLTVV.

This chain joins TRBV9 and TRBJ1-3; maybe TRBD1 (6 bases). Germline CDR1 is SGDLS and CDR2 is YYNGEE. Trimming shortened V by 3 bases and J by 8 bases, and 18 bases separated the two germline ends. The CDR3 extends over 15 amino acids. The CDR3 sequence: CASSASPRGRDTIYF. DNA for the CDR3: TGTGCCAGCAGCGCCTCGCCCAGGGGAAGGGACACCATATATTTT. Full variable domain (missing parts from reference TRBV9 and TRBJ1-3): DSGVTQTPKHLITATGQRVTLRCSPRSGDLSVYWYQQSLDQGLQFLIQYYNGEERAKGNILERFSAQQFPDLHSELNLSSLELGDSALYFCASSASPRGRDTIYFGEGSWLTVV.

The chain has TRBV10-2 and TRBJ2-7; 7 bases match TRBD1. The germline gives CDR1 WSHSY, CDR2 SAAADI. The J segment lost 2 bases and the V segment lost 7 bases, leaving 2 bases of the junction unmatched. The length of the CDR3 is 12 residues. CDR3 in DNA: TGCGCCAGCACGCAGGGGGCCTACGAGCAGTACTTC. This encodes CASTQGAYEQYF.

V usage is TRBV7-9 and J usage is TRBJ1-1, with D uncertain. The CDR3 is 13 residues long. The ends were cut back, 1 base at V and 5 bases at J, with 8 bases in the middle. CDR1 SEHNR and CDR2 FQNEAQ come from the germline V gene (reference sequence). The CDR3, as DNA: TGTGCCAGCAGCTTAGGCCGACAAACTGAAGCTTTCTTT. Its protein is CASSLGRQTEAFF.

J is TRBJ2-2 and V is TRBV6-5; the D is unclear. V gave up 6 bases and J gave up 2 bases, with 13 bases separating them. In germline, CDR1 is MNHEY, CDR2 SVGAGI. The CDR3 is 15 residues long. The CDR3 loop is CASSLYTLNTGELFF. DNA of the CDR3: TGTGCCAGCAGCCTATATACTCTTAACACCGGGGAGCTGTTTTTT.

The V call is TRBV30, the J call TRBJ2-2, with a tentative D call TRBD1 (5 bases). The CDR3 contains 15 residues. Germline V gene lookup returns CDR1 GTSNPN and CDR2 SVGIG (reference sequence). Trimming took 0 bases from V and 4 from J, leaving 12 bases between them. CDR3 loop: CAWSVLGHLTGELFF. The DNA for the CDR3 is TGTGCCTGGAGTGTCTTGGGGCATCTCACCGGGGAGCTGTTTTTT.

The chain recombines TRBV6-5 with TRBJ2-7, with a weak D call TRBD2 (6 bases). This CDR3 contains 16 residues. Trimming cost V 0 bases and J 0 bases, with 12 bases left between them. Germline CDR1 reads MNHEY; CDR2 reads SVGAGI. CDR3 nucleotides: TGTGCCAGCAGTTACTCCTCGGGGGTTTCCTCCTACGAGCAGTACTTC. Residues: CASSYSSGVSSYEQYF.

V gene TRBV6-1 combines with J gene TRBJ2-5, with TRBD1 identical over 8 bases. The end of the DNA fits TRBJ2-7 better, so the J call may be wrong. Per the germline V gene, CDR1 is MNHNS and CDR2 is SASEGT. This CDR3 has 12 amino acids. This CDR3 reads CASDRGLYEQYF. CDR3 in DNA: TGTGCCAGCGACAGGGGCTTGTACGAGCAGTACTTC.

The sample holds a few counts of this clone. This chain's CDR3 is CASRHTGNPNTGELFF. CDR3 in DNA: TGCGCCAGCAGGCATACCGGGAATCCTAATACCGGGGAGCTGTTTTTT. The chain couples TRBV5-1 to TRBJ2-2; weak D call: TRBD2 (5 bases). The V gene lost 5 bases and the J gene lost 5 bases, with 19 bases spanning the gap. The germline V gene encodes CDR1 SGHRS and CDR2 YFSETQ. This CDR3 comprises 16 residues. Drawing the rest from reference TRBV5-1 and TRBJ2-2, the complete variable domain is KAGVTQTPRYLIKTRGQQVTLSCSPISGHRSVSWYQQTPGQGLQFLFEYFSETQRNKGNFPGRFSGRQFSNSRSEMNVSTLELGDSALYLCASRHTGNPNTGELFFGEGSRLTVL.

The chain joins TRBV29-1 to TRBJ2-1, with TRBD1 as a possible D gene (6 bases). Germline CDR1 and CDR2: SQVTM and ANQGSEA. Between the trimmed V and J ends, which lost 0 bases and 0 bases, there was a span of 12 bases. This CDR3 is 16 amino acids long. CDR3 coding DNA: TGCAGCGTTGAAGACTCAGGACAGTTCTCCTACAATGAGCAGTTCTTC. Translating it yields CSVEDSGQFSYNEQFF.